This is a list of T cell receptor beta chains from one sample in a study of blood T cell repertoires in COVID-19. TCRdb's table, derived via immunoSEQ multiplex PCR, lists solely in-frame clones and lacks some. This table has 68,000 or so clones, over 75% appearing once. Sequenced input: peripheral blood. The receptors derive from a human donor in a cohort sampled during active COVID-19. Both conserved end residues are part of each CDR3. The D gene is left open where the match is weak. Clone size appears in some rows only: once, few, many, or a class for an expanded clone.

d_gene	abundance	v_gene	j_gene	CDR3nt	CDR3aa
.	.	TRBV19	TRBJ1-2	TGTGCCAGTGGTACGGTTAACTATGGCTACACCTTC	CASGTVNYGYTF
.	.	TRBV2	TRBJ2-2	TGTGCCAGTATCGAAAAGGGGCTTGGGGTAACCGGGGAGCTGTTTTTT	CASIEKGLGVTGELFF
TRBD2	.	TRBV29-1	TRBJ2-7	TGCAGCGTTGCACTACTAGCGGGAGTCCATAGCGAGCAGTACTTC	CSVALLAGVHSEQYF
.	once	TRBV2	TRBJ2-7	TGTGCCAGCAGGGGGGCAGGGGTCGAGCAGTACTTC	CASRGAGVEQYF
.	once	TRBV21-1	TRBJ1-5	TGTGCCAGCAGCAAAAAAAACACAGATTATGATCCCCCATTTCAGCCCCAGCATTTT	CASSKKNTDYDPPFQPQHF
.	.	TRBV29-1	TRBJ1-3	TGCAGCGCATCCCGGGTAGACGGAAACACCATATATTTT	CSASRVDGNTIYF
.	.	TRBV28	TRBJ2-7	TGTGCCAGCAGTTTAGCCCTATTCCACGAGCAGTACTTC	CASSLALFHEQYF
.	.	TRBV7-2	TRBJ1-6	TGTGCCTGCGGGGTACCCTATAATTCACCCCTCCACTTT	CACGVPYNSPLHF
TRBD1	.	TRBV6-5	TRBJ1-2	TGTGCCAGCGGGGACAGGGAGGGGTATGGCTACACCTTC	CASGDREGYGYTF
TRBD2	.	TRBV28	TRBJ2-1	TGTGCCAGCATTCTTCGGGGGGGGAGTAATGAGCAGTTCTTC	CASILRGGSNEQFF
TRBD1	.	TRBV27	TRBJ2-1	TGTGCCAGCAGTTTAGGACAGGGGTTCTCCTACAATGAGCAGTTCTTC	CASSLGQGFSYNEQFF
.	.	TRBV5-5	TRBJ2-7	TGTGCCAGCACACCTCGTGTAAGCCCTTCCTACGAGCAGTACTTC	CASTPRVSPSYEQYF
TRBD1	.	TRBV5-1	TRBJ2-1	TGCGCCAGCAGCTCGGGACAGGGAAGAACGAATGAGCAGTTCTTC	CASSSGQGRTNEQFF
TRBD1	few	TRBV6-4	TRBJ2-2	TGTGCCAGCACCCCGACAGGGGGTAACACCGGGGAGCTGTTTTTT	CASTPTGGNTGELFF
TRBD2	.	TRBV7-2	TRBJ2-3	TGTGCCAGCAGAGATACTCGGGGGGGAGATACGCAGTATTTT	CASRDTRGGDTQYF
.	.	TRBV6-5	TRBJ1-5	TGTGCCAGCAGTTTCGACAGTTTCAATCAGCCCCAGCATTTT	CASSFDSFNQPQHF
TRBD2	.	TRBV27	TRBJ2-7	TGTGCCAGCAGTCCTGAAGCGGGAGGGGAGTACTACGAGCAGTACTTC	CASSPEAGGEYYEQYF
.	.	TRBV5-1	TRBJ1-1	TGCGCCAGCAGCTTCTTAACACCGAACACTGAAGCTTTCTTT	CASSFLTPNTEAFF
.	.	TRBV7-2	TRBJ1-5	TGTGCCAGCAGCCTCTGGACAGCGAATTATCAGCCCCAGCATTTT	CASSLWTANYQPQHF
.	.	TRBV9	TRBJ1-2	TGTGCCAGCACCCCGCCTATGGGGGGTAACTATGGCTACACCTTC	CASTPPMGGNYGYTF
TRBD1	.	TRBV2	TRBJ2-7	TGTGCCAGCAGTGAATTGGACAGGGGGTACGAGCAGTACTTC	CASSELDRGYEQYF
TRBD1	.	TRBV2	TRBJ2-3	TGTGCCAGCAGCCGGGACAGCTACACAGATACGCAGTATTTT	CASSRDSYTDTQYF
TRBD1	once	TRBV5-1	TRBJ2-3	TGCGCCAGCAGCTCAGCCGGGACAGGTAACACAGATACGCAGTATTTT	CASSSAGTGNTDTQYF
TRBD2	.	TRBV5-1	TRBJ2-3	TGCGCCAGCAGCTTGGCCGCGGGGGCAGATACGCAGTATTTT	CASSLAAGADTQYF
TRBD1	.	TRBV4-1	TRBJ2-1	TGCGCCAGCAGCCAGAAGGGGGCAGGGGGCAATTACAATGAGCAGTTCTTC	CASSQKGAGGNYNEQFF
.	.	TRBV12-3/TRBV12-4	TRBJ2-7	TGTGCCAGCAGTACCCGTAGGGGCGAGCAGTACTTC	CASSTRRGEQYF
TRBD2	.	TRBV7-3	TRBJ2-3	TGTGCCAGCAGCCTAGCGGGAGTAGGAACAGATACGCAGTATTTT	CASSLAGVGTDTQYF
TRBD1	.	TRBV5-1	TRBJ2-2	TGCGCCAGCAGCTCAGGACAGGGGAAGAACACCGGGGAGCTGTTTTTT	CASSSGQGKNTGELFF
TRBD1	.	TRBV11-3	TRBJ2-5	TGTGCCAGTTCAGACAGGGGGCAAGAGACCCAGTACTTC	CASSDRGQETQYF
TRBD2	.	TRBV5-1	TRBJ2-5	TGCGCCAGCAGCTTCCGGGACTACGAAGAGACCCAGTACTTC	CASSFRDYEETQYF
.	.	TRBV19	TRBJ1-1	TGTGCCAGTAGTCCCCCCGGGAGGCAGGGAGGGAGGTCTTTCTTT	CASSPPGRQGGRSFF